The 3 T cell receptor beta chains in this list originate from one sample, sequenced in a study of response to subunit inactivated influenza vaccine listed by TCRdb under 2018. Library preparation was by RT-PCR. Sequencing was carried out with an Illumina HiSeq 2500. The public reads were reprocessed in TCRdb via fastp at Q25 and MiXCR, keeping in-frame beta chains. Each entry merges the rows of one CDR3 protein and shows their most common DNA and genes. The table for this sample lists some 850,000 distinct CDR3 sequences; less than 20% of them were counted only once. The ten top clones hold under 13% of the sample. Sequencing used PBMCs from blood, obtained 5 days after vaccination. The receptors were gathered from a man aged 50 or older who received an inactivated influenza vaccine. Donor details come from another sample of the same person, matched by shared clones.

The chain recombines TRBV25-1 with TRBJ1-5; no definite D call. CDR1 MGHDK and CDR2 SYGVNS come from the germline V gene. With 2 bases removed from V and 6 bases from J, the gap between germline ends came to 11 bases. This CDR3 is built from 14 residues. The chain's CDR3 is CASSETGWRQPQHF. The CDR3 DNA follows: TGTGCCAGCAGTGAAACTGGTTGGCGTCAGCCCCAGCATTTT.

This clonotype was detected ten times or more. The chain recombines TRBV9 with TRBJ2-7, with D maybe TRBD2 (6 bases). Germline V gene data show CDR1 as SGDLS and CDR2 as YYNGEE. The CDR3 covers 14 residues. The V and J ends lost 4 bases and 1 base respectively, with 12 bases between them. CDR3 sequence reads: CASSPGTESYEQYF. In DNA, the CDR3 is TGTGCCAGCAGCCCCGGGACTGAATCCTACGAGCAGTACTTC. Combining the CDR3 with reference TRBV9 and TRBJ2-7 gives the whole variable domain DSGVTQTPKHLITATGQRVTLRCSPRSGDLSVYWYQQSLDQGLQFLIQYYNGEERAKGNILERFSAQQFPDLHSELNLSSLELGDSALYFCASSPGTESYEQYFGPGTRLTVT.

The chain is built from TRBV28 and TRBJ2-1; TRBD1 matches 9 bases. Losses at the gene ends were 5 bases for V and 6 bases for J; bases not matched to a gene: 5. The CDR3 has 14 residues. Germline CDR1 MDHEN, CDR2 SYDVKM. The CDR3 loop reads CASSPGTGPNEQFF. For the CDR3, the DNA is TGTGCCAGCAGTCCCGGGACAGGGCCCAATGAGCAGTTCTTC.